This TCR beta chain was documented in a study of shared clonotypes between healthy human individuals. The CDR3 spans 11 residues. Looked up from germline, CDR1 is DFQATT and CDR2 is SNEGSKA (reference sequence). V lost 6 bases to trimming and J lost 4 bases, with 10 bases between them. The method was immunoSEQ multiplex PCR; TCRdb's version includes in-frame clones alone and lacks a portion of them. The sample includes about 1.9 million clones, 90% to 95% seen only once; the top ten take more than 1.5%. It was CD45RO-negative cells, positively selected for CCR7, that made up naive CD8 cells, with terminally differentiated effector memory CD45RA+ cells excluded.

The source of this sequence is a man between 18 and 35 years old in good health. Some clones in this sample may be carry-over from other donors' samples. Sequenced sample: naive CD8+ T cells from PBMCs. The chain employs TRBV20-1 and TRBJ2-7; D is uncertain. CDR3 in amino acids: CSAQETYEQYF. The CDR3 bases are TGCAGTGCCCAGGAGACGTACGAGCAGTACTTC.